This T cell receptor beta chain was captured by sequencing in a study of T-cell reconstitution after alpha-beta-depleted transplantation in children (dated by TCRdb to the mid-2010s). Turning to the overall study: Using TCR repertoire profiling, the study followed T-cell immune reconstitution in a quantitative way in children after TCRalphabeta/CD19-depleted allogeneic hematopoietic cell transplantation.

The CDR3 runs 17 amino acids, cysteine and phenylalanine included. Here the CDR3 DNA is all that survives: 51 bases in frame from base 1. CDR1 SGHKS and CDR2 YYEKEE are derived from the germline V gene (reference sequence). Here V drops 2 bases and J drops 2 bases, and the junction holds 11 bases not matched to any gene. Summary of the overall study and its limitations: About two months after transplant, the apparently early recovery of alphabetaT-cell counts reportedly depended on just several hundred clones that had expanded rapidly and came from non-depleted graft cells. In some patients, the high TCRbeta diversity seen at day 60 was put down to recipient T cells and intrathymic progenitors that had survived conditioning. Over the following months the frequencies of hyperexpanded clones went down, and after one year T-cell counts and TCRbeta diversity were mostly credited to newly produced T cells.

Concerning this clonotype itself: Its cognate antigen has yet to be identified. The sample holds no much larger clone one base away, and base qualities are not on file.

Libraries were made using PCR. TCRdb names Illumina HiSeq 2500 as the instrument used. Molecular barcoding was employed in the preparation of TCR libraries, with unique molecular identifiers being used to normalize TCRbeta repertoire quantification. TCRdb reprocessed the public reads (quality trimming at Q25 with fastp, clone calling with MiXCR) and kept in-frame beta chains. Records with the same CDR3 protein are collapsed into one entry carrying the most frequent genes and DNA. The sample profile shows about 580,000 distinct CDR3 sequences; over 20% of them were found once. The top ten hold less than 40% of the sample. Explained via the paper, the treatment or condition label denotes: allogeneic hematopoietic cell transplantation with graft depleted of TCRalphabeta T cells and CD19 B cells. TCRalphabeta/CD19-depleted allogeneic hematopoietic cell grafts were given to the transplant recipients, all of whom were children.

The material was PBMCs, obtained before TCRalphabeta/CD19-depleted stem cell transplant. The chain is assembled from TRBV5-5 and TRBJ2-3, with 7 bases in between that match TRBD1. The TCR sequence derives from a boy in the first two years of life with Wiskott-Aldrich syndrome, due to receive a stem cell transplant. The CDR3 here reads CASSFLLRTGTTDTQYF. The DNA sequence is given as TGTGCCAGCAGCTTCCTCCTCCGGACAGGAACCACAGATACGCAGTATTTT.